A selection of T cell receptor beta chains follows, all from one sample in a study of PD-1 blockade in mismatch repair-deficient tumors. Produced via immunoSEQ multiplex PCR; TCRdb's table is partial and in-frame only. This table holds about 22,000 clones, almost 85% found once. Sequencing was performed on peripheral blood, taken 2 weeks after starting pembrolizumab. All receptors come from an adult with mismatch repair-deficient cancer. CDR3s include the opening cysteine and the closing phenylalanine or tryptophan. A D gene is named only where the DNA matches it firmly. For some rows the clone size is stated as once, few or many, or as a class when expanded; others skip it.

V gene,D gene,clone size,J gene,CDR3 DNA,CDR3 protein
TRBV6-1,-,-,TRBJ2-6,TGTGCCAGCAGTGGAGAAGACTCTGGGGCCAACGTCCTGACTTTC,CASSGEDSGANVLTF
TRBV27,-,-,TRBJ2-6,TGTGCCAGCAGTTTATTATCTTATTCTTCTGGGGCCAACGTCCTGACTTTC,CASSLLSYSSGANVLTF
TRBV5-5,-,-,TRBJ2-3,TGTGCCAGCAGCATAGGGGCAGATACGCAGTATTTT,CASSIGADTQYF
TRBV10-3,-,few,TRBJ2-7,TGTGCCATCAGTGACGCGGAGGAACTCTACGAGCAGTACTTC,CAISDAEELYEQYF
TRBV4-3,-,-,TRBJ2-1,TGCGCCAGCAGCCAAGAAACCAGGGGCCGTCTTGTTGGTGAGCAGTTCTTC,CASSQETRGRLVGEQFF
TRBV4-1,TRBD1,once,TRBJ2-1,TGCGCCAGCAGCCGTGACAGGGGATACAATGAGCAGTTCTTC,CASSRDRGYNEQFF
TRBV5-1,-,-,TRBJ2-7,TGCGCCAGCAGCTTGTCGGGCAACGAGCAGTACTTC,CASSLSGNEQYF
TRBV7-2,-,-,TRBJ2-1,TGTGCCAGTGGCCAAGTCTACAATGAGCAGTTCTTC,CASGQVYNEQFF
TRBV6-5,-,-,TRBJ1-1,TGTGCCAGCAGACGGGCTAACACTGAAGCTTTCTTT,CASRRANTEAFF
TRBV19,-,-,TRBJ2-5,TGTGCCAGTAGTATCGGGGGGCAGGGAGAGACCCAGTACTTC,CASSIGGQGETQYF